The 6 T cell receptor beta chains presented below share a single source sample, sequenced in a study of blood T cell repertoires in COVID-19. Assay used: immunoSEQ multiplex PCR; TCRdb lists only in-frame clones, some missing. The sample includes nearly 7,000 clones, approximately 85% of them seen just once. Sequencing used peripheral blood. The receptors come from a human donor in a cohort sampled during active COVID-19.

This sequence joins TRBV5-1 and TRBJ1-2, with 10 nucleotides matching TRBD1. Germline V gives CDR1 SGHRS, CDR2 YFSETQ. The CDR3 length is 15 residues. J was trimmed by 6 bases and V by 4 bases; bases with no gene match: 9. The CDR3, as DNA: TGCGCCAGCAGCCCCTCCGGGACAGGGGCCGATGGCTACACCTTC. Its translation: CASSPSGTGADGYTF.

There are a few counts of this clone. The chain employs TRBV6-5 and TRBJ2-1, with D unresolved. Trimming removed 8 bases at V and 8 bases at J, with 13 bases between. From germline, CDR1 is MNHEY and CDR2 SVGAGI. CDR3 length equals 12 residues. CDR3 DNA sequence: TGTGCCAGCGCCGAGTCCCGCCATGAGCAGTTCTTC. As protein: CASAESRHEQFF.

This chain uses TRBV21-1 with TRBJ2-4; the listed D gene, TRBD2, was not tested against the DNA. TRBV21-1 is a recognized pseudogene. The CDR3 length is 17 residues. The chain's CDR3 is CASSLRNLTSCGNIQYF. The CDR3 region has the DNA TGTGCCAGCAGCCTCAGAAATCTGACTAGCTGTGGAAACATTCAGTACTTC.

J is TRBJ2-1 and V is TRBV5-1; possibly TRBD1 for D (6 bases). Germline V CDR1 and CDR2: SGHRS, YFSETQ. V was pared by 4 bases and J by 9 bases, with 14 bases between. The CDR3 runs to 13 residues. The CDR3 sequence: CASSPTGIGEQFF. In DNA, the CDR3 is TGCGCCAGCAGCCCCACAGGGATCGGTGAGCAGTTCTTC. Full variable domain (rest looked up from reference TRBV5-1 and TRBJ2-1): KAGVTQTPRYLIKTRGQQVTLSCSPISGHRSVSWYQQTPGQGLQFLFEYFSETQRNKGNFPGRFSGRQFSNSRSEMNVSTLELGDSALYLCASSPTGIGEQFFGPGTRLTVL.

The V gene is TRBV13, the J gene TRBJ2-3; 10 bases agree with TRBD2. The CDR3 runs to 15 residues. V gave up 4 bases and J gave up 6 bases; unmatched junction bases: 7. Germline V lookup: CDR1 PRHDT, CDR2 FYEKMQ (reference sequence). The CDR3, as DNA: TGTGCCAGCAGCTCGTCTAGCGGGAGCTGGGATACGCAGTATTTT. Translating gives CASSSSSGSWDTQYF.

The CDR3 nucleotides read TGCGCCAGCAGCTTGGAAAGGGGAAGGGATGGCTACACCTTC. This translates into CASSLERGRDGYTF. The chain couples TRBV5-1 to TRBJ1-2; D possibly corresponds to TRBD1 (5 bases). The CDR3 is 14 residues long. Trimming took 0 bases from V and 6 from J, leaving 12 bases between them. Germline V lookup: CDR1 SGHRS, CDR2 YFSETQ.